The T cell receptor beta chain described here comes from a study of blood T cell repertoires in COVID-19. TCRdb keeps only in-frame clones here, not all; method: immunoSEQ multiplex PCR. This table has hundreds of thousands of clones, roughly 88% appearing once. Trimming left V 3 bases short and J 1 base short, with 8 bases between. CDR1 is MNHEY, CDR2 SMNVEV, per germline (reference sequence). The CDR3 loop spans 14 amino acids. The rearrangement links TRBV27 to TRBJ2-3, with D tentatively TRBD2 (6 bases). The specimen sequenced was peripheral blood. The receptor was derived from a woman in her twenties or thirties with active or convalescent COVID-19. CDR3 bases: TGTGCCAGCAGTTTGGCGGGGCGCACAGATACGCAGTATTTT. This translates into CASSLAGRTDTQYF.